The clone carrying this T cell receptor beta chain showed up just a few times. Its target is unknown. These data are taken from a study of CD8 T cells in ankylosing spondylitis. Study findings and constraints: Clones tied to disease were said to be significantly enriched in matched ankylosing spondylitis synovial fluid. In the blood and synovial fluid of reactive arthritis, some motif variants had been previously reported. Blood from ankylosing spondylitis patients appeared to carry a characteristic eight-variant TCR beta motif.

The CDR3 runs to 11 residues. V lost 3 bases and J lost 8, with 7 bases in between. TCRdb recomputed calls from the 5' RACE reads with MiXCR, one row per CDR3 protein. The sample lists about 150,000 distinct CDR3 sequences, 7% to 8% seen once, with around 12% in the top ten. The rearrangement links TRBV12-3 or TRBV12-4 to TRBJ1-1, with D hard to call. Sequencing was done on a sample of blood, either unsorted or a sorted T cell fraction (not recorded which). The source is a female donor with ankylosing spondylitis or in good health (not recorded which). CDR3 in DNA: TGTGCCAGCAGTTTGCCGGGGGAAGCTTTCTTT. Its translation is CASSLPGEAFF.